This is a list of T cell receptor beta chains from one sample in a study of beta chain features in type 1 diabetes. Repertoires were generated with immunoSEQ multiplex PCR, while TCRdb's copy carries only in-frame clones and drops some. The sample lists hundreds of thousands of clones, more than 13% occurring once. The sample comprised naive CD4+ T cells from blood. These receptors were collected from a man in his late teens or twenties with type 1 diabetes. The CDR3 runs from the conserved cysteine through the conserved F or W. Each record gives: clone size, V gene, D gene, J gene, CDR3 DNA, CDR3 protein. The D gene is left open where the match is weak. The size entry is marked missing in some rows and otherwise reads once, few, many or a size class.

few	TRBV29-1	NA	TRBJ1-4	TGCAGCGTTGTAGACACAAGTAATGAAAAACTGTTTTTT	CSVVDTSNEKLFF
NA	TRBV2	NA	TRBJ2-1	TGTGCCACCCATAAAGGCTCCTACAATGAGCAGTTCTTC	CATHKGSYNEQFF
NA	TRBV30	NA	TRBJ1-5	TGTGCCTGGAGTGTACGAGGGAGGTATGATCAGCCCCAGCATTTT	CAWSVRGRYDQPQHF
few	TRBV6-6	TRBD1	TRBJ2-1	TGTGCCGGGAAGGGACAGGGGGTGGGCAATGAGCAGTTCTTC	CAGKGQGVGNEQFF
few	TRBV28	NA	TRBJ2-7	TGTGCCAGCGCGGGGCGGATGAACTCCTACGAGCAGTACTTC	CASAGRMNSYEQYF
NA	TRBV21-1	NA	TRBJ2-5	TGTGCCAGCACCCTGGGACAGGGGGGTCAGGAGACCCAGTACTTC	CASTLGQGGQETQYF
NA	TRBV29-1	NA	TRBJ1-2	TGCAGCGTTACGGGACGGACCAACTATGGCTACACCTTC	CSVTGRTNYGYTF
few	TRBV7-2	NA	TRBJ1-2	TGTGCCAGCAGCTTATTAGGTGCTGGCTACACCTTC	CASSLLGAGYTF
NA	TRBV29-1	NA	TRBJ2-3	TGCAGCGTTGAAGGTATCTCCCTCGGGGACACAGATACGCAGTATTTT	CSVEGISLGDTDTQYF
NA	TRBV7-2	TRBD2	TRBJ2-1	TGTGCCAGCAGCCATGGACTAGCGGAGCAGTTCTTC	CASSHGLAEQFF
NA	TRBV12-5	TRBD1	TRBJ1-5	TGTGCTAGTGGTATCCGGGACAGGGGTAGCAATCAGCCCCAGCATTTT	CASGIRDRGSNQPQHF
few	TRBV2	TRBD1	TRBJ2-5	TGTGCCAGCAGTGAAGTGGACAGGGGGCCTTCTAAGACCCAGTACTTC	CASSEVDRGPSKTQYF
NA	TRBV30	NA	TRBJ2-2	TGTGCCTGGAGTGCCCCCTCCGGGGGCCGTGCCGGGGAGCTGTTTTTT	CAWSAPSGGRAGELFF
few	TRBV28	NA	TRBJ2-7	TGTGCCAGCGCCGGACCCTACGAGCAGTACTTC	CASAGPYEQYF
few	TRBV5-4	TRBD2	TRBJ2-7	TGTGCCAGCAGCGCGAAAGCGGGAGCCCAGGCCTACGAGCAGTACTTC	CASSAKAGAQAYEQYF
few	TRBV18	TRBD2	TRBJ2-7	TGTGCCAGCTCGGGACTAGCGGGAGATCACTACGAGCAGTACTTC	CASSGLAGDHYEQYF
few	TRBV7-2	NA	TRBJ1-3	TGTGCCAGCAGCTTAACGGGGGCTGGAAACACCATATATTTT	CASSLTGAGNTIYF
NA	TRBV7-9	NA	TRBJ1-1	TGTGCCAGCAGCTTAGCAGGGGGAGTGAACACTGAAGCTTTCTTT	CASSLAGGVNTEAFF
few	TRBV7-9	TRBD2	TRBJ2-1	TGTGCCAGCAGCTTTACTAGCGGGAACGATGAGCAGTTCTTC	CASSFTSGNDEQFF
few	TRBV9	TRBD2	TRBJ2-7	TGTGCCAGCAGCATGGGACTAGCGGGCACCTACGAGCAGTACTTC	CASSMGLAGTYEQYF
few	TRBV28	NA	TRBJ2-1	TGTGCCAGCAGTCTGAGCAATGAGCAGTTCTTC	CASSLSNEQFF
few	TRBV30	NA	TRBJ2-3	TGTGCCTGGAGCAAGCGGTGGGATACGGATACGCAGTATTTT	CAWSKRWDTDTQYF
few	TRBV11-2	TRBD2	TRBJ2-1	TGTGCCAGCAGCTTACTAGCGGGAGTTGAGCAGTTCTTC	CASSLLAGVEQFF
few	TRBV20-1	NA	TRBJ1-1	TGCAGTGCTAGTAGGAACACTGAAGCTTTCTTT	CSASRNTEAFF
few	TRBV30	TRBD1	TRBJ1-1	TGTGCCTGGAGCAATGACCGGGACAGTGAAGCTTTCTTT	CAWSNDRDSEAFF
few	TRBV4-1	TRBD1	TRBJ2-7	TGCGCCAGCAGCTACCCCAAGACAGGGAGCTCCTACGAGCAGTACTTC	CASSYPKTGSSYEQYF
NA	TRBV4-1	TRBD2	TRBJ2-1	TGCGCCAGCAGCCAGACCTCTTCCCTAGCGGGAGGGCGTCAGCAGTTCTTC	CASSQTSSLAGGRQQFF
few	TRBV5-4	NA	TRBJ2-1	TGTGCCAGCAGCTTGGAGGGTTCGGGCATCTACAATGAGCAGTTCTTC	CASSLEGSGIYNEQFF
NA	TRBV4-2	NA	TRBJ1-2	TGTGCCAGCAGCCAAAGTACCGGACAGTTCTTCCCCTATGGCTACACCTTC	CASSQSTGQFFPYGYTF